Each of the 18 T cell receptor beta chains below was sequenced from the same sample in a study of blood T cells in healthy people across ages. A J-beta primer mix and a sample-barcoded 5' primer were used in a second PCR of about 6 to 12 cycles. TCRdb reprocessed the 5' RACE reads with MiXCR, giving one entry per CDR3 protein. The sample records hundreds of thousands of distinct CDR3 sequences, 40% to 50% being singletons. Sequencing was done on a sample of blood. The receptors stem from a man aged 55 to 70 in good health.

This clonotype has more than one count but fewer than ten. The V gene is TRBV18, the J gene TRBJ2-4, with D possibly being TRBD1 (6 bases). Matching the DNA end better, TRBJ2-5 makes the J call doubtful. The CDR3 sequence is 17 residues long. Germline CDR1 reads KGHSH; CDR2 reads LQKENI. The CDR3 reads CASSPLGTPNFQETQYF. Written as DNA, the CDR3 is TGTGCCAGCTCACCCCTTGGGACACCGAATTTTCAAGAGACCCAGTACTTC.

The V gene is TRBV6-2 or TRBV6-3, the J gene TRBJ2-7, with 8 bases fitting TRBD1. The germline gives CDR1 MNHEY, CDR2 SVGEGT. V lost 8 bases, J lost 7 bases, and 13 bases stayed unmatched. The CDR3 sequence is 14 residues long. The CDR3 loop is CASYGTGGGNEQYF. CDR3 DNA: TGTGCCAGCTACGGGACAGGCGGTGGGAATGAGCAGTACTTC.

The chain uses TRBV20-1 and TRBJ2-1; D is undetermined. The germline V and J ends were trimmed by 1 base and 3 bases, with 13 bases remaining between them. The CDR3 consists of 15 residues. Germline assignment: CDR1 DFQATT and CDR2 SNEGSKA (reference sequence). This chain's CDR3 is CSARGLFSVYNEQFF. As DNA, the CDR3 is TGCAGTGCTAGAGGCCTATTCTCGGTCTACAATGAGCAGTTCTTC.

CDR3 sequence (DNA): TGTGCCAGCAGCTTCGAGTTTTTGTACGAGCAGTACTTC. Residues: CASSFEFLYEQYF. The chain joins TRBV11-2 to TRBJ2-7; D remains unclear. Trimming removed 3 bases at V and 4 bases at J, with 10 bases between. Germline assignment: CDR1 SGHAT and CDR2 FQNNGV. CDR3 size: 13 residues. Using reference TRBV11-2 and TRBJ2-7 for the parts outside the CDR3, the full variable domain is EAGVAQSPRYKIIEKRQSVAFWCNPISGHATLYWYQQILGQGPKLLIQFQNNGVVDDSQLPKDRFSAERLKGVDSTLKIQPAKLEDSAVYLCASSFEFLYEQYFGPGTRLTVT.

Only a few counts were recorded for this clonotype. The V call is TRBV20-1, the J call TRBJ2-3; D may match TRBD1 or TRBD2 (5 bases each). V lost 0 bases, J lost 6 bases, and 22 bases lay in between. The CDR3 length is 17 residues. Looked up from germline, CDR1 is DFQATT and CDR2 is SNEGSKA (reference sequence). CDR3 region: CSARDLYLGEGLDTQYF. As DNA, the CDR3 is TGCAGTGCTAGAGATCTCTATCTTGGCGAGGGGCTGGATACGCAGTATTTT.

The V call is TRBV27, the J call TRBJ2-3, with D maybe TRBD2 (6 bases). Per germline, CDR1 MNHEY and CDR2 SMNVEV (reference sequence). Trimming removed 1 base from V and 1 base from J, with 15 bases in between. This CDR3 contains 17 residues. The CDR3 coding sequence is TGTGCCAGCAGTTTATTTGAGTCGGGCGGGGGCACAGATACGCAGTATTTT. Amino acids: CASSLFESGGGTDTQYF.

This clonotype has just a few counts. This chain connects TRBV28 to TRBJ2-5, with unresolved D. The CDR3 covers 12 residues. Germline V lookup: CDR1 MDHEN, CDR2 SYDVKM. V gave up 3 bases and J gave up 11 bases, with 13 bases separating them. Here the CDR3 DNA reads TGTGCCAGCAGTTTGTACCGAGATATTCAGTACTTC. It translates to CASSLYRDIQYF.

This clonotype showed up just a few times. J is TRBJ1-2 and V is TRBV7-9, with D possibly TRBD1 on 5 matching bases. This CDR3 region has 13 residues. Trimming removed 5 bases from V and 5 bases from J, with 12 bases in between. CDR1 SEHNR and CDR2 FQNEAQ come from the germline V gene (reference sequence). The CDR3 DNA sequence: TGTGCCAGCAGCGTAGGGGACGGTTATGGCTACACCTTC. Translation gives CASSVGDGYGYTF.

The V call is TRBV6-2 or TRBV6-3, the J call TRBJ1-1, with 8 bases identical to TRBD1. This CDR3 comprises 15 residues. CDR1 is MNHEY and CDR2 is SVGEGT in the germline V gene. J was trimmed by 6 bases and V by 0 bases; bases with no gene match: 6. CDR3 residues: CASSYSSSGGPEAFF. DNA of the CDR3: TGTGCCAGCAGTTACTCTTCGTCAGGGGGCCCTGAAGCTTTCTTT.

In this sample, this clonotype turned up a few times. The V and J genes are TRBV5-1 and TRBJ2-5, with D tentatively TRBD1 (6 bases). TRBJ2-7 matches the DNA end more closely, so the J call is doubtful. The CDR3 is 14 amino acids. CDR1 is SGHRS and CDR2 is YFSETQ in the germline V gene. In nucleotides, the CDR3 is TGCGCCAGCAGCTCCCGGACAGAACCCTACGAGCAGTACTTC. The encoded protein is CASSSRTEPYEQYF.

The rearrangement joins TRBV20-1 to TRBJ2-5, with D unclear. Deletions cut 0 bases from V and 5 bases from J, with 16 bases between. The CDR3 is 15 amino acids. Per germline, CDR1 DFQATT and CDR2 SNEGSKA (reference sequence). CDR3 bases: TGCAGTGCTAGAGATACAGTTCCCGGGCAGGAGACCCAGTACTTC. It translates to CSARDTVPGQETQYF.

V gene TRBV20-1 combines with J gene TRBJ1-4; TRBD1 might be the D (5 bases). The CDR3 extends over 15 amino acids. Germline-derived CDR1 and CDR2 are DFQATT and SNEGSKA (reference sequence). The ends were cut back, 0 bases at V and 4 bases at J, with 12 bases in the middle. CDR3 coding DNA: TGCAGTGCTAGAGACCGGGACGGAGATAATGAAAAACTGTTTTTT. Protein sequence: CSARDRDGDNEKLFF.

The rearrangement uses TRBV3-1 and TRBJ2-7; 7 nucleotides match TRBD2. From germline, CDR1 is LGHDT and CDR2 YNNKEL (reference sequence). J gave up 2 bases and V 2 bases, and 3 bases lay outside the gene matches. The CDR3 covers 14 residues. The CDR3 loop reads CASSQSGVPYEQYF. CDR3 DNA: TGTGCCAGCAGCCAAAGCGGGGTTCCCTACGAGCAGTACTTC.

The genes are TRBV20-1 and TRBJ2-7; TRBD2 aligns across 8 bases. This CDR3 region has 14 residues. With V trimmed by 3 bases and J by 3 bases, 7 bases remained unmatched. Germline CDR1 reads DFQATT; CDR2 reads SNEGSKA (reference sequence). CDR3 region: CSASTPGTSYEQYF. The CDR3 DNA follows: TGCAGTGCTAGTACCCCTGGGACTAGCTACGAGCAGTACTTC.

This clonotype was seen ten or more times. The rearrangement uses TRBV6-4 and TRBJ2-6; no firm D call. V dropped 0 bases and J dropped 3 bases, with 6 bases sitting between them. The CDR3 contains 15 residues. Germline lookup yields CDR1 MRHNA and CDR2 SNTAGT. CDR3 protein: CASSDSPGGANVLTF. The CDR3 nucleotides are TGTGCCAGCAGTGACTCCCCTGGTGGGGCCAACGTCCTGACTTTC.

For this clonotype: A much larger clonotype is one base distant, so this may be a read error. CDR3 loop: CSARRDSNDGYTF. The CDR3, as DNA: TGCAGTGCTCGAAGGGACAGTAACGATGGCTACACCTTC. V is TRBV20-1 and J is TRBJ1-2, with 7 bases lining up with TRBD1. The CDR3 contains 13 residues. The germline gives CDR1 DFQATT, CDR2 SNEGSKA (reference sequence).

The chain combines TRBV19 with TRBJ2-1; 9 positions match TRBD1. Per the germline V gene, CDR1 is LNHDA and CDR2 is SQIVND (reference sequence). V was clipped by 6 bases and J by 9 bases; unmatched bases: 15. The CDR3 contains 16 residues. Here the CDR3 DNA reads TGTGCCAGTAGCCAACGGACAGGGGACCCACGGGGTGAGCAGTTCTTC. Protein sequence: CASSQRTGDPRGEQFF.

This clonotype was detected only a few times. The V gene is TRBV20-1, the J gene TRBJ2-5; no reliable D call. With 3 bases removed from V and 5 bases from J, the gap between germline ends came to 13 bases. The CDR3 is made up of 13 amino acids. Per germline, CDR1 DFQATT and CDR2 SNEGSKA (reference sequence). In nucleotides, the CDR3 is TGCAGTGCTAGTCTGGTCGTGTCGGAGACCCAGTACTTC. This sequence encodes CSASLVVSETQYF.